What follows is one T cell receptor beta chain and its context. Donors of Cohort 3 who recovered were those that had two negative PCRs, clearance, or symptom resolution. Original data processing: Estimates of nucleated cell counts were drawn from the amplification of reference gene primers. TCRdb's copy holds only in-frame clones and misses some; the assay was immunoSEQ multiplex PCR. V, J and clone size reflect that table, while D and trimming were determined from the DNA. The table shows fewer than 250,000 clones, with roughly 90% occurring only once. The data stem from a study of blood T cell repertoires in COVID-19. Study-level information: PBMCs, B-cell-depleted T cells, or T cells were the source of the cDNA or gDNA that made up the material.

Looked up from germline, CDR1 is ENHRY and CDR2 is SYGVKD. Trimming pared 4 bases from V and 6 bases from J, leaving 13 bases between. The CDR3 totals 14 residues. This TCR was recovered from a woman under 30 who had recovered from COVID-19. The sample taken for sequencing was PBMCs or T cells enriched from blood (not recorded which). V gene TRBV10-3 combines with J gene TRBJ1-5; D might be TRBD1 (5 bases). The CDR3 sequence is CAISVEDKRQPQHF. CDR3 DNA sequence: TGTGCCATCAGTGTCGAGGACAAGCGTCAGCCCCAGCATTTT.